This T cell receptor (beta chain) was captured in a study of T-cell reconstitution after alpha-beta-depleted transplantation in children. In this sample, this clonotype turned up many times. Using unique molecular identifiers, the investigators prepared the TCRbeta library. One entry per CDR3 protein, called by TCRdb with MiXCR from the PCR reads. Of some 250,000 distinct CDR3 sequences listed, more than 10% were seen once; the top ten hold about 2.6%. V gave up 0 bases and J gave up 5 bases, with 12 bases separating them. Germline values: CDR1 SGHDT, CDR2 YYEEEE. The CDR3 consists of 15 residues. This TCR was sampled from a human donor who donated a stem cell graft to a child with acute lymphoblastic leukemia. The sample consisted of PBMCs from the stem cell graft donor, taken from the stem cell graft. This chain uses TRBV5-6 with TRBJ2-1; D is unresolved. CDR3 in amino acids: CASSLALTNNNEQFF. CDR3 DNA sequence: TGTGCCAGCAGCTTGGCGTTAACTAACAACAATGAGCAGTTCTTC. Complete variable domain (other parts from reference TRBV5-6 and TRBJ2-1): DAGVTQSPTHLIKTRGQQVTLRCSPKSGHDTVSWYQQALGQGPQFIFQYYEEEERQRGNFPDRFSGHQFPNYSSELNVNALLLGDSALYLCASSLALTNNNEQFFGPGTRLTVL.